Sequencing of this TCR beta chain was carried out in a study of blood T cell repertoires in COVID-19. Study summary: Acute and convalescent COVID-19 samples came from the United States, Italy and Spain.

Germline V CDR1 and CDR2: KGHSH, LQKENI. Trimming stripped 5 bases from V and 5 bases from J, with 11 bases between. The CDR3 is 13 amino acids. Enrolled during active infection, Seattle patients were then followed longitudinally. Authors' data handling: Researchers report that nucleated cell counts were estimated from reference gene primer amplification. The table came from immunoSEQ multiplex PCR; TCRdb's copy has only in-frame clones and leaves some out. That table is the source of V, J and clone size, and D and trimming were worked out from the DNA. The sample has some 180,000 clones, about four fifths seen once.

Sequencing used peripheral blood. The receptor's source is a woman aged 55-70 years with COVID-19, enrolled during active disease. The chain combines TRBV18 with TRBJ2-3; D remains ambiguous. In DNA, the CDR3 is TGTGCCAGCTCATCGGTCCTAGGAGATACGCAGTATTTT. It is translated as CASSSVLGDTQYF.